This T cell receptor beta chain was found in a study of T cells after yellow fever vaccination. This clonotype was counted a few times. TCRdb redid the calling of the 5' RACE reads with MiXCR, one entry per CDR3 protein. The repertoire holds some 320,000 distinct CDR3 sequences, with approximately 9% as singletons. This specimen consisted of PBMCs, obtained on the day of the first yellow fever vaccination. The TCR sequence derives from a man aged 18 to 35 who received the YFV17D yellow fever vaccine.

The CDR3 DNA reads as TGCGCCAGCAGCTTGGGTGGACAGATCAATGAGCAGTTCTTC. It is translated as CASSLGGQINEQFF. This chain joins TRBV5-1 and TRBJ2-1; tentative D call: TRBD1 (6 bases). The CDR3 spans 14 residues. Between the trimmed V and J ends, which lost 0 bases and 6 bases, there was a span of 10 bases. Germline CDR1 reads SGHRS; CDR2 reads YFSETQ.